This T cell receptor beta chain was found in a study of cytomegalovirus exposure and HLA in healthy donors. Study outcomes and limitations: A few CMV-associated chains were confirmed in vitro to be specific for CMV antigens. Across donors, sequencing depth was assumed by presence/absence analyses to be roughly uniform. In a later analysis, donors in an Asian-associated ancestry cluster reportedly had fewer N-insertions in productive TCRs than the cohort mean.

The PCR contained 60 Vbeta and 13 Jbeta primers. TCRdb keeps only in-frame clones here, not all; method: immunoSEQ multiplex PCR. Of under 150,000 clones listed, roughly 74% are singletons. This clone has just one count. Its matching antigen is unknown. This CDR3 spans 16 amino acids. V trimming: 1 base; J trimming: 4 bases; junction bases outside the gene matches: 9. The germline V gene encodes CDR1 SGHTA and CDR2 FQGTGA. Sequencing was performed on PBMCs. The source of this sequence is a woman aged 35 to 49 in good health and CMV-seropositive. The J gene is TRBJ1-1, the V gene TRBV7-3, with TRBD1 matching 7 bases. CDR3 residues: CASSLRPTGVSTEAFF. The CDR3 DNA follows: TGTGCCAGCAGCTTAAGACCTACAGGGGTTAGCACTGAAGCTTTCTTT.